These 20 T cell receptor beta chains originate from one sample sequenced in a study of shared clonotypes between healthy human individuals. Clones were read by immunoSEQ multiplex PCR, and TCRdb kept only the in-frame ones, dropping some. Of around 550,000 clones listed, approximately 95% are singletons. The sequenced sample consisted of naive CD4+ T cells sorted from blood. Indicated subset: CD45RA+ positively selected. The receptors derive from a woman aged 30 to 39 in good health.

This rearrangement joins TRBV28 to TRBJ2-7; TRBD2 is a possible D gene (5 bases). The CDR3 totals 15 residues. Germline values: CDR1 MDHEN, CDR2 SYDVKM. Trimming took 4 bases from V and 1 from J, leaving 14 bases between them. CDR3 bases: TGTGCCAGCAGTTGGTCGGGTTGGAGGTCCTACGAGCAGTACTTC. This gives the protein CASSWSGWRSYEQYF.

CDR3 in amino acids: CASSGQRGTYEQYF. CDR3 bases: TGCGCCAGCAGTGGCCAGCGGGGGACCTACGAGCAGTACTTC. This chain links TRBV10-2 with TRBJ2-7; the match to TRBD2 covers 8 bases. This CDR3 region has 14 residues. With V trimmed by 4 bases and J by 2 bases, 4 bases remained unmatched. From germline, CDR1 is WSHSY and CDR2 SAAADI.

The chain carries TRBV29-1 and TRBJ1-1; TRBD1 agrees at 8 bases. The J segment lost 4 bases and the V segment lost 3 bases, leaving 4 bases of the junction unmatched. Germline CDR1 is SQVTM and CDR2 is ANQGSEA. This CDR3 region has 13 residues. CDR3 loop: CSVETGVATEAFF. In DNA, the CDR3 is TGCAGCGTTGAGACAGGGGTGGCCACTGAAGCTTTCTTT. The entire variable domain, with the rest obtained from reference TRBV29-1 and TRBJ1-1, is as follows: SAVISQKPSRDICQRGTSLTIQCQVDSQVTMMFWYRQQPGQSLTLIATANQGSEATYESGFVIDKFPISRPNLTFSTLTVSNMSPEDSSIYLCSVETGVATEAFFGQGTRLTVV.

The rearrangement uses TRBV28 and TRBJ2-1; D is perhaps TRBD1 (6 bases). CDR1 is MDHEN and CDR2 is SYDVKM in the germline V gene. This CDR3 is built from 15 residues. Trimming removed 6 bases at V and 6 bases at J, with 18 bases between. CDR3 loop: CASSHASDSSNEQFF. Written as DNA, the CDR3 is TGTGCCAGCAGCCATGCTTCGGACAGTTCCAATGAGCAGTTCTTC. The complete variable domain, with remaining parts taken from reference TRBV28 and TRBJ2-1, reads DVKVTQSSRYLVKRTGEKVFLECVQDMDHENMFWYRQDPGLGLRLIYFSYDVKMKEKGDIPEGYSVSREKKERFSLILESASTNQTSMYLCASSHASDSSNEQFFGPGTRLTVL.

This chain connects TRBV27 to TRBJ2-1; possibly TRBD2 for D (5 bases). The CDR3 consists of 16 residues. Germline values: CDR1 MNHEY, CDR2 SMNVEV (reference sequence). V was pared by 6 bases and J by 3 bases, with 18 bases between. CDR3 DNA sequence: TGTGCCAGCAGCTACCTCGGGATAGAAAACTACAATGAGCAGTTCTTC. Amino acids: CASSYLGIENYNEQFF.

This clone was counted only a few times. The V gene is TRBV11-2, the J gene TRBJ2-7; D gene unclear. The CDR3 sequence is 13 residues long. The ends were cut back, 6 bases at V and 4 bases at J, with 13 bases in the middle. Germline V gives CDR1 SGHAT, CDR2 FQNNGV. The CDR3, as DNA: TGTGCCAGCAGACGTACTCAGGAATACGAGCAGTACTTC. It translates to CASRRTQEYEQYF.

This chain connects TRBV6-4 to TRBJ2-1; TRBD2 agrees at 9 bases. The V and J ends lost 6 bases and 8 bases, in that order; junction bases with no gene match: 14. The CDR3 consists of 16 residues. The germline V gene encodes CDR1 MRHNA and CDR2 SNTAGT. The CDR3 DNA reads TGTGCCAGCAGCTTCCTTAGCGGGAGAAGAATGGATGAGCAGTTCTTC. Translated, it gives CASSFLSGRRMDEQFF.

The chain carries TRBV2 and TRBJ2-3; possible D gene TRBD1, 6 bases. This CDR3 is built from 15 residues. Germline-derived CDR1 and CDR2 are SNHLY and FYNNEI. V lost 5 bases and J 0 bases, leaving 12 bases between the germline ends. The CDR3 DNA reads TGTGCCAGCAGTACACAGGGCGCAAGCACAGATACGCAGTATTTT. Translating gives CASSTQGASTDTQYF.

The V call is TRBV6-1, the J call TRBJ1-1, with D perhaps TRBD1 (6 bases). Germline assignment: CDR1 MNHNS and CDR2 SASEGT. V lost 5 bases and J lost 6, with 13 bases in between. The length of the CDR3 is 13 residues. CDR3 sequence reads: CASSNPGASEAFF. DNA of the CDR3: TGTGCCAGCAGTAACCCGGGGGCGTCTGAAGCTTTCTTT.

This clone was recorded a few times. The CDR3 DNA sequence: TGTGCCAGCAGTTTTGCCGGGACAGCCTCCTACGAGCAGTACTTC. Its protein is CASSFAGTASYEQYF. The chain uses TRBV27 and TRBJ2-7; 7 nucleotides line up with TRBD1. The CDR3 is 15 residues long. CDR1 MNHEY and CDR2 SMNVEV come from the germline V gene (reference sequence). V lost 3 bases, J lost 0 bases, and 5 bases stayed unmatched.

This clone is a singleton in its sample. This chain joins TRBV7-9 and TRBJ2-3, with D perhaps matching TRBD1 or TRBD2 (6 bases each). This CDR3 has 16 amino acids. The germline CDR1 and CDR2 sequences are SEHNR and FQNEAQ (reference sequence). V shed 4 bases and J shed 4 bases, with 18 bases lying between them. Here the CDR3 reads CASSYEGGFRADTQYF. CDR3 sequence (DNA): TGTGCCAGCAGCTACGAGGGGGGCTTCAGAGCAGATACGCAGTATTTT.

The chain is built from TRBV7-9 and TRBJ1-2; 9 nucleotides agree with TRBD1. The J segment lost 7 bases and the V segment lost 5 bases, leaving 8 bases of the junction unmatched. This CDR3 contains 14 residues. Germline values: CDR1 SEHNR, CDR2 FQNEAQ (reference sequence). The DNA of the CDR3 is TGTGCCAGCAGCCCCACGACAGGGGGGACTGGCTACACCTTC. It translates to CASSPTTGGTGYTF.

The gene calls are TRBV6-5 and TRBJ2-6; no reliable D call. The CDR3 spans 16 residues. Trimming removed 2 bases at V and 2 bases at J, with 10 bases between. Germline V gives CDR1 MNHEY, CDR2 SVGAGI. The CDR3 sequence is CASSYVRAAGANVLTF. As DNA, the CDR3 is TGTGCCAGCAGTTACGTTAGGGCGGCTGGGGCCAACGTCCTGACTTTC.

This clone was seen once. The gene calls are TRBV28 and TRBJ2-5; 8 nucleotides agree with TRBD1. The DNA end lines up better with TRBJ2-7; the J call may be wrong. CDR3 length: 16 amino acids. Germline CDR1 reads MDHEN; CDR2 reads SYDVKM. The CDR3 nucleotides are TGTGCCAGCAGTCCACCCCCGGGACAGGACTCCTACGAGCAGTACTTC. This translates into CASSPPPGQDSYEQYF.

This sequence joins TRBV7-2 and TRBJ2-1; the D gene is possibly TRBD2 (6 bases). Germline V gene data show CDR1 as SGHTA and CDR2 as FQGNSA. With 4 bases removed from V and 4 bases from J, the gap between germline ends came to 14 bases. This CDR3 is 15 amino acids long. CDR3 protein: CASSWASEYYNEQFF. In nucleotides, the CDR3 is TGTGCCAGCAGCTGGGCTAGCGAATATTACAATGAGCAGTTCTTC. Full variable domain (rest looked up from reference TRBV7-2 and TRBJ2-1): GAGVSQSPSNKVTEKGKDVELRCDPISGHTALYWYRQSLGQGLEFLIYFQGNSAPDKSGLPSDRFSAERTGGSVSTLTIQRTQQEDSAVYLCASSWASEYYNEQFFGPGTRLTVL.

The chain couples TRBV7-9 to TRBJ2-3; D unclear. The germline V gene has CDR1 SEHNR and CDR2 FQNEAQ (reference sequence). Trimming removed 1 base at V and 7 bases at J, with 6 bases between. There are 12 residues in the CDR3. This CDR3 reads CASSLVGNTQYF. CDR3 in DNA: TGTGCCAGCAGCTTAGTCGGCAATACGCAGTATTTT.

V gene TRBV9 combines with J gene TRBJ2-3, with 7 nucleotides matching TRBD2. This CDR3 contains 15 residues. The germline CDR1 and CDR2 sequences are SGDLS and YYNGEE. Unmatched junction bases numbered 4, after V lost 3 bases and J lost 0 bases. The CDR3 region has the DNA TGTGCCAGCAGCGCCGGGGGGAGAAGCACAGATACGCAGTATTTT. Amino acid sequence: CASSAGGRSTDTQYF.

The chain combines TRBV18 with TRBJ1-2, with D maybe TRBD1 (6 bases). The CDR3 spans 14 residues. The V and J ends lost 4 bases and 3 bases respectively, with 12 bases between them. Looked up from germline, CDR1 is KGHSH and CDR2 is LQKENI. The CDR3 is CASSQTEGDYGYTF. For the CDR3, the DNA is TGTGCCAGCTCACAGACAGAGGGGGACTATGGCTACACCTTC.

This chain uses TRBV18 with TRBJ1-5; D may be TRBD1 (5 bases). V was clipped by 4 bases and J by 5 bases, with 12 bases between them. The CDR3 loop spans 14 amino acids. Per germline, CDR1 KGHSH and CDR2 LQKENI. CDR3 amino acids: CASSQQEWDQPQHF. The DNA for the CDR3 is TGTGCCAGCTCACAACAGGAATGGGATCAGCCCCAGCATTTT.

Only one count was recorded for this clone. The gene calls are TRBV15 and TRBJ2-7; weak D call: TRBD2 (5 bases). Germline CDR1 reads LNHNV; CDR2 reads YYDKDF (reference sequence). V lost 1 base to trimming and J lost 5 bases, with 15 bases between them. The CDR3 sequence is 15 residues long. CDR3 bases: TGTGCCACCAGCAGAGCGCCAGCAGTCGGGGACGAGCAGTACTTC. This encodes CATSRAPAVGDEQYF.